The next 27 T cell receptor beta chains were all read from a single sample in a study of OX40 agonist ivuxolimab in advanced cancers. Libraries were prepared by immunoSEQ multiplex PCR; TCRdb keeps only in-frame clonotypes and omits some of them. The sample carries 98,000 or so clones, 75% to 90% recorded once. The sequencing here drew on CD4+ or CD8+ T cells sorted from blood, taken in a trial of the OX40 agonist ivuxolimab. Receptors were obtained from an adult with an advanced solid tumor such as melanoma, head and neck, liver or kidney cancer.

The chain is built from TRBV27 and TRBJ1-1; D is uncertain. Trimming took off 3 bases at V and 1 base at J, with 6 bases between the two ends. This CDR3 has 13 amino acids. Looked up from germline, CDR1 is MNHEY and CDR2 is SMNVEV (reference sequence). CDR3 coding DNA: TGTGCCAGCAGTTTGTCGGCGAACACTGAAGCTTTCTTT. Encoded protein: CASSLSANTEAFF.

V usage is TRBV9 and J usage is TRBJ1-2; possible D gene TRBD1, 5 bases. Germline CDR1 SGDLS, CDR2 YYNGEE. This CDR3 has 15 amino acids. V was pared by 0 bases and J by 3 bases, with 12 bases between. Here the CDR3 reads CASSVGREVDYGYTF. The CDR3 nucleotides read TGTGCCAGCAGCGTAGGCAGGGAAGTCGACTATGGCTACACCTTC.

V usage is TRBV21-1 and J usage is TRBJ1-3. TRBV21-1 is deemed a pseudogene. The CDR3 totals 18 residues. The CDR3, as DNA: TGTGCCAGCAGCAAAGCGGGAGGGACGACCCCCTCTGGAAACACCATATATTTT. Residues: CASSKAGGTTPSGNTIYF.

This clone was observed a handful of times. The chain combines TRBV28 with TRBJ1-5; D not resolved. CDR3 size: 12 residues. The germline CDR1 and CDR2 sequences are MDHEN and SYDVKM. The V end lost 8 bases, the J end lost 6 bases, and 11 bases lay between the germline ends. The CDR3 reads CASGSERQPQHF. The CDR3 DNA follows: TGTGCCAGCGGCTCCGAACGTCAGCCCCAGCATTTT.

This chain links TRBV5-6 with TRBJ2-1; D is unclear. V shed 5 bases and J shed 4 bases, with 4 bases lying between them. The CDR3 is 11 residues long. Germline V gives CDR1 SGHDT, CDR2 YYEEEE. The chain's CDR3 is CASSLYNEQFF. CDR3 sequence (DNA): TGTGCCAGCAGTTTATACAATGAGCAGTTCTTC. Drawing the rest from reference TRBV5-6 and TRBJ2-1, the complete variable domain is DAGVTQSPTHLIKTRGQQVTLRCSPKSGHDTVSWYQQALGQGPQFIFQYYEEEERQRGNFPDRFSGHQFPNYSSELNVNALLLGDSALYLCASSLYNEQFFGPGTRLTVL.

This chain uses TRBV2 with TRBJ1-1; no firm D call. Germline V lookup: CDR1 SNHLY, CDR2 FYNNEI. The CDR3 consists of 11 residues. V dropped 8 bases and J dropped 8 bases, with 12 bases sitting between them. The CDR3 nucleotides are TGTGCCAGCGGTCAAGAGGTGGAAGCTTTCTTT. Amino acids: CASGQEVEAFF.

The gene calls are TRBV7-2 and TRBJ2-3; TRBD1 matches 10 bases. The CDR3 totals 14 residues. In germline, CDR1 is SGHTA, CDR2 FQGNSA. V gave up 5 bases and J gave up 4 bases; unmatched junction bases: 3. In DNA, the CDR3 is TGTGCCAGCAGCCCCGGGACAGGGGCAGATACGCAGTATTTT. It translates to CASSPGTGADTQYF. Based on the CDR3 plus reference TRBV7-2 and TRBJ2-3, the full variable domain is GAGVSQSPSNKVTEKGKDVELRCDPISGHTALYWYRQSLGQGLEFLIYFQGNSAPDKSGLPSDRFSAERTGGSVSTLTIQRTQQEDSAVYLCASSPGTGADTQYFGPGTRLTVL.

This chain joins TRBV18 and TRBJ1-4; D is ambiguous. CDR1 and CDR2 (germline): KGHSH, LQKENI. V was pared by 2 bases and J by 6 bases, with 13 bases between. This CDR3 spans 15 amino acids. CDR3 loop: CASSPIVIEDEKLFF. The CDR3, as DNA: TGTGCCAGCTCACCAATAGTAATAGAGGATGAAAAACTGTTTTTT.

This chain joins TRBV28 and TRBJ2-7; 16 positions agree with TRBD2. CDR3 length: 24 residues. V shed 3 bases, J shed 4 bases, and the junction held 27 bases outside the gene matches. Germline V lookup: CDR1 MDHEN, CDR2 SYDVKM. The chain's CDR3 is CASSFPFWGLAGGPGSPGLYEQYF. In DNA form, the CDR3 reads TGTGCCAGCAGTTTTCCATTCTGGGGACTAGCGGGAGGGCCTGGCTCACCTGGGCTTTACGAGCAGTACTTC.

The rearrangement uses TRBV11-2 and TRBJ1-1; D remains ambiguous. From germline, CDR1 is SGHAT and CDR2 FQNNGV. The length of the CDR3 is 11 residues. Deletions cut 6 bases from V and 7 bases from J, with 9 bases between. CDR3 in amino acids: CASSGRVEAFF. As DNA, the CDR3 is TGTGCCAGCAGTGGAAGAGTTGAAGCTTTCTTT.

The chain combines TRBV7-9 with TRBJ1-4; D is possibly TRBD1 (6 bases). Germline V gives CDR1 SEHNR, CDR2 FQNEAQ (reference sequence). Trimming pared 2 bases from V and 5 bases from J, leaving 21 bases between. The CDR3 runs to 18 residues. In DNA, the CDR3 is TGTGCCAGCAGCTTAAACTTTTTCTCGACAGGCGTGAATGAAAAACTGTTTTTT. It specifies CASSLNFFSTGVNEKLFF.

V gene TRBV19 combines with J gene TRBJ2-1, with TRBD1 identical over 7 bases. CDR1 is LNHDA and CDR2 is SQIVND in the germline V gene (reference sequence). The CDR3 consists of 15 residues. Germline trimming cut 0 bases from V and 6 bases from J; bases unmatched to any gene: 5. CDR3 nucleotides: TGTGCCAGTAGTATAGAACCTACAGGGGTCAATGAGCAGTTCTTC. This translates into CASSIEPTGVNEQFF.

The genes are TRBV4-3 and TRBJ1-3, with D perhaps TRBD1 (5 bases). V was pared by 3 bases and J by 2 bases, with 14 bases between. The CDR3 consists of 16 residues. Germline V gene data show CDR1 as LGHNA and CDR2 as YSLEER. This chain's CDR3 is CASSQNPPGAGNTIYF. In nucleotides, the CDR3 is TGCGCCAGCAGCCAGAATCCTCCGGGGGCTGGAAACACCATATATTTT.

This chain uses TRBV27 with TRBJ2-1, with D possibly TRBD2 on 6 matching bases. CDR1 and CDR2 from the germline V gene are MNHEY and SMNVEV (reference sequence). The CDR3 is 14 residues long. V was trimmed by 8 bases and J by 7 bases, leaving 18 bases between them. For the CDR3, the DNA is TGTGCCAGCGGGGGGTATAGGGGTGGGAATGAGCAGTTCTTC. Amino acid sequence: CASGGYRGGNEQFF.

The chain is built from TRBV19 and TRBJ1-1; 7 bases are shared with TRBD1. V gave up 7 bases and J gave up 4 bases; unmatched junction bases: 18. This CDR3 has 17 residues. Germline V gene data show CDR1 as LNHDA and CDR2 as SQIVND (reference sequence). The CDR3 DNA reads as TGTGCCAGTACCTATCCCCCAGGGGGAGGGCAGGCCACTGAAGCTTTCTTT. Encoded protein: CASTYPPGGGQATEAFF.

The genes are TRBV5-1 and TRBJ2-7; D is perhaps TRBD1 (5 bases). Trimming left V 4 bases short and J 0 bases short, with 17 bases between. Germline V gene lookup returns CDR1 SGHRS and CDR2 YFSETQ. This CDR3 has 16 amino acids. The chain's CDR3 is CASSPLSTGISYEQYF. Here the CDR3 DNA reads TGCGCCAGCAGCCCCCTGAGCACAGGTATCTCCTACGAGCAGTACTTC.

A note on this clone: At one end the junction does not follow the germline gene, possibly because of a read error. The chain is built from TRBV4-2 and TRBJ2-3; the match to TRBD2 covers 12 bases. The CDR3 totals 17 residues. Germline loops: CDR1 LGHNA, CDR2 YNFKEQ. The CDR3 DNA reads TGTGCCGGCAGCCTTTCAATGTCGACTAGCGGGGGAGATACGCAGTATTTT. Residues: CAGSLSMSTSGGDTQYF.

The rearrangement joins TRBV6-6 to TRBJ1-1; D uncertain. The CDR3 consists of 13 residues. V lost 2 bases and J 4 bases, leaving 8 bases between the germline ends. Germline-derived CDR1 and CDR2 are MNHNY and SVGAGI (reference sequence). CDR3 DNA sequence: TGTGCCAGCAGTTACCCCGCGGGCACTGAAGCTTTCTTT. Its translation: CASSYPAGTEAFF.

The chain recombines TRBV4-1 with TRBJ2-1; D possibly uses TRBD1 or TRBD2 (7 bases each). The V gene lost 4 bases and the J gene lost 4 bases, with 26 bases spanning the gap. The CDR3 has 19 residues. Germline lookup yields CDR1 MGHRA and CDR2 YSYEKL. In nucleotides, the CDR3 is TGCGCCAGCAGCCTGGATGAGGGGGCGGGAGAAACTTCGTACAATGAGCAGTTCTTC. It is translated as CASSLDEGAGETSYNEQFF.

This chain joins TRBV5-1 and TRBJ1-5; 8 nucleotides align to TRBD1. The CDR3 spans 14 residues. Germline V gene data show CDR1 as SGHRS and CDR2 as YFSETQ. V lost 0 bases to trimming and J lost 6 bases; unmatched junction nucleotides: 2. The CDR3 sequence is CASSLGTGSQPQHF. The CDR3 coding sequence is TGCGCCAGCAGCTTGGGGACAGGGTCTCAGCCCCAGCATTTT.

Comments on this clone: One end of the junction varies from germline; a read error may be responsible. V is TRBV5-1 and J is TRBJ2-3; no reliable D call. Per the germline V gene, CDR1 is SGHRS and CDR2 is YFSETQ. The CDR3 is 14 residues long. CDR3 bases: TGCGCCAGCAGCTTGTCGGACCGCACAGATGCGCAGTATTTT. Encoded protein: CASSLSDRTDAQYF. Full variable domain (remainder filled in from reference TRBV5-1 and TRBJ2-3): KAGVTQTPRYLIKTRGQQVTLSCSPISGHRSVSWYQQTPGQGLQFLFEYFSETQRNKGNFPGRFSGRQFSNSRSEMNVSTLELGDSALYLCASSLSDRTDAQYFGPGTRLTVL.

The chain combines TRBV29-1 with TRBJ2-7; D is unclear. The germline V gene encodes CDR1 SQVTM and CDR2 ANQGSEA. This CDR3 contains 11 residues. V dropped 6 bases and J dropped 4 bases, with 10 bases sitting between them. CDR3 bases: TGCAGCGTCGTAACCGGGTACGAGCAGTACTTC. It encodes CSVVTGYEQYF.

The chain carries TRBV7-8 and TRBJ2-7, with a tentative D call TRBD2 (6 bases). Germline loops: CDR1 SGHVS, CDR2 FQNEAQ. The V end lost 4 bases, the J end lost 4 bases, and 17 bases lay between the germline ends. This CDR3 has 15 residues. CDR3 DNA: TGTGCCAGCAGCTCCCCTCAGGGAGGATCTTACGAGCAGTACTTC. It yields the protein CASSSPQGGSYEQYF.

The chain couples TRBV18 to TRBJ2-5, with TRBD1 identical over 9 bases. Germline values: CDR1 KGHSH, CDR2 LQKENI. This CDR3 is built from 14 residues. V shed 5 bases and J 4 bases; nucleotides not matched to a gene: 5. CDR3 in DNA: TGTGCCAGCTCAACGGGACAGGGACGAGAGACCCAGTACTTC. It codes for CASSTGQGRETQYF.

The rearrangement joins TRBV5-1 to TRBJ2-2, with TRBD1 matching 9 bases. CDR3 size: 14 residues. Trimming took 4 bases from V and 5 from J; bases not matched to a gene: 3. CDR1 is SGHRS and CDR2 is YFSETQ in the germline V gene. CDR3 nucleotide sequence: TGCGCCAGCAGCGTGGGACAGGGTACCGGGGAGCTGTTTTTT. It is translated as CASSVGQGTGELFF.

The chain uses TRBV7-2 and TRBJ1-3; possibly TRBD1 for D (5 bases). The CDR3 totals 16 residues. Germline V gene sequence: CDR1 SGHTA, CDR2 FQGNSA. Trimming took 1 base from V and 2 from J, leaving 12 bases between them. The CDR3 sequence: CASSLDGGVPGNTIYF. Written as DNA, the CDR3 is TGTGCCAGCAGCTTAGATGGGGGGGTCCCTGGAAACACCATATATTTT.

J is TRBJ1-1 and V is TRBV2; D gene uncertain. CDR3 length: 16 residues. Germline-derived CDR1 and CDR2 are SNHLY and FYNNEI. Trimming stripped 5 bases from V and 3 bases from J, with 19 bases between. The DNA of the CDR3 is TGTGCCAGCAGTTACCTTGGGCCAGAGGGATACACTGAAGCTTTCTTT. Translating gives CASSYLGPEGYTEAFF.